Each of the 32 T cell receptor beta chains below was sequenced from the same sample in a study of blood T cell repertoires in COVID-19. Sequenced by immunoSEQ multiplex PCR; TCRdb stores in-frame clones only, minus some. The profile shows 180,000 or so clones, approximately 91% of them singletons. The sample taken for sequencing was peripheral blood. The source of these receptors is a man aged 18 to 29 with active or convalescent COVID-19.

The CDR3 sequence is CASSSGASGRQSYEQYF. The CDR3 DNA follows: TGTGCCAGCAGCTCTGGGGCTAGCGGGAGACAGTCCTACGAGCAGTACTTC. The genes are TRBV28 and TRBJ2-7, with TRBD2 identical over 10 bases. CDR1 and CDR2 from the germline V gene are MDHEN and SYDVKM. Trimming removed 6 bases from V and 1 base from J; junction bases left unmatched: 12. The CDR3 contains 17 residues.

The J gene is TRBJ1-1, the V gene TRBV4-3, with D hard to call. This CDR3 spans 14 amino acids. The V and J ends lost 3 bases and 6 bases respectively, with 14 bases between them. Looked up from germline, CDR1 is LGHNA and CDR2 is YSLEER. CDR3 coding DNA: TGCGCCAGCAGCCATGTCGGGAAGGGAGCTGAAGCTTTCTTT. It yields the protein CASSHVGKGAEAFF.

The CDR3 DNA is TGTGCCAGCAGTGAGACGGGCTACGAGCAGTACTTC. Residues: CASSETGYEQYF. V and J are TRBV5-5 and TRBJ2-7; D gene uncertain. Trimming removed 5 bases from V and 3 bases from J, with 9 bases in between. Germline V CDR1 and CDR2: SGHKS, YYEKEE (reference sequence). CDR3 length: 12 amino acids.

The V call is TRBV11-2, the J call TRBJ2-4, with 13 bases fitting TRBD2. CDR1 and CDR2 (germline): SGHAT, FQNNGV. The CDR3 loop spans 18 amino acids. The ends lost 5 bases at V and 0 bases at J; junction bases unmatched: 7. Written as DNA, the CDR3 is TGTGCCAGCAGCCTCAGGACTAGCGGGAGCCTAGCCAAAAACATTCAGTACTTC. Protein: CASSLRTSGSLAKNIQYF.

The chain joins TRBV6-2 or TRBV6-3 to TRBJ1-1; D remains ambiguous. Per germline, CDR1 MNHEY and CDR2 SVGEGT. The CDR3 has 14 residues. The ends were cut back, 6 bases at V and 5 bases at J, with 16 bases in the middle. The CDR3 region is CASSFTLTGTEAFF. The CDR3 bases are TGTGCCAGCAGCTTCACCCTGACGGGTACTGAAGCTTTCTTT.

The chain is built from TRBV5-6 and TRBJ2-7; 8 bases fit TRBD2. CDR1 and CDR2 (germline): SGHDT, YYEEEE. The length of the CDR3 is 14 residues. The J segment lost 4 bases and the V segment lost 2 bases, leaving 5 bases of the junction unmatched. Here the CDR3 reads CASSFSGGAYEQYF. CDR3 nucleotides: TGTGCCAGCAGCTTCTCCGGGGGGGCGTACGAGCAGTACTTC.

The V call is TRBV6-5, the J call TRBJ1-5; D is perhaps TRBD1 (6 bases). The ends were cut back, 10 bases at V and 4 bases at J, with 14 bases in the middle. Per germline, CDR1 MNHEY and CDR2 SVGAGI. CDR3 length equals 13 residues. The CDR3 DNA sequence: TGTGCCACAACAGGGTTAGGGAATCAGCCCCAGCATTTT. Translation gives CATTGLGNQPQHF.

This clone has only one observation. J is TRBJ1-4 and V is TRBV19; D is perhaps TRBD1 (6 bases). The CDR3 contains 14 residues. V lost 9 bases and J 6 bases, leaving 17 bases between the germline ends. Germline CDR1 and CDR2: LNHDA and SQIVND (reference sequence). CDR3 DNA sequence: TGTGCCAGCCGCCTAGGCAGGGGCGATGAAAAACTGTTTTTT. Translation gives CASRLGRGDEKLFF.

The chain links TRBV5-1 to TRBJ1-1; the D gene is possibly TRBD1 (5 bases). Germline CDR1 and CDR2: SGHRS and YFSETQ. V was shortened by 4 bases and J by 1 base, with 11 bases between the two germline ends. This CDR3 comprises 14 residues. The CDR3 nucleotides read TGCGCCAGCAGCCAAGGGGTAGGGAACACTGAAGCTTTCTTT. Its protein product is CASSQGVGNTEAFF.

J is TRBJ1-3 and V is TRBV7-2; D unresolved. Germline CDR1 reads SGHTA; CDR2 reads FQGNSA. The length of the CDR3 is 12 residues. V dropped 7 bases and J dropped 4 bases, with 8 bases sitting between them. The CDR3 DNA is TGTGCCAGCACGTCCCTAGGAAACACCATATATTTT. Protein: CASTSLGNTIYF.

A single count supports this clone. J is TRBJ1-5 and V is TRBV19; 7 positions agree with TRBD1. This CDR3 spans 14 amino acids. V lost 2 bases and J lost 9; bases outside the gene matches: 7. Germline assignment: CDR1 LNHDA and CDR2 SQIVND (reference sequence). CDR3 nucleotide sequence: TGTGCCAGTAGTATACCCACAGGGGCTTCGCCCCAGCATTTT. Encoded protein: CASSIPTGASPQHF.

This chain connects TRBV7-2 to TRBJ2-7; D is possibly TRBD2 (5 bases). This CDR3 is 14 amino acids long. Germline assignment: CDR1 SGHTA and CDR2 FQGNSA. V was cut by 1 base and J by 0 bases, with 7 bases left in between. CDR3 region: CASSLGGFSYEQYF. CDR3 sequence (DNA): TGTGCCAGCAGCTTAGGAGGGTTCTCCTACGAGCAGTACTTC.

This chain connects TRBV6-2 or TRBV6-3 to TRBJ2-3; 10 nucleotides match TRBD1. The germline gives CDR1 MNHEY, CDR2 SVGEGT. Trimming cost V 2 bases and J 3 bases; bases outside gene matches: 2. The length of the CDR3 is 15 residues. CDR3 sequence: CASSYDRGQTDTQYF. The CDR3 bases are TGTGCCAGCAGTTACGACAGGGGGCAGACAGATACGCAGTATTTT.

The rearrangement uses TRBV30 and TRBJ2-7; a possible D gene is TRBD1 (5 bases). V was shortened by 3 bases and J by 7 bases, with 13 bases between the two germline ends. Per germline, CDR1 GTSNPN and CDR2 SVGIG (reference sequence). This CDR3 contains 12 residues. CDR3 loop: CAWRINSGEQYF. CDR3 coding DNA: TGTGCCTGGAGAATAAACTCAGGGGAGCAGTACTTC.

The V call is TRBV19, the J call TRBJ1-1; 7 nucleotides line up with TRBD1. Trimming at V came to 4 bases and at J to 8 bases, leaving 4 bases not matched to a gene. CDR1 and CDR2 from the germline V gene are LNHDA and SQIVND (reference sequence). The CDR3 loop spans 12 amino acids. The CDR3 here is CASSTYRGEAFF. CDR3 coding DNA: TGTGCCAGTAGTACCTACAGGGGAGAAGCTTTCTTT.

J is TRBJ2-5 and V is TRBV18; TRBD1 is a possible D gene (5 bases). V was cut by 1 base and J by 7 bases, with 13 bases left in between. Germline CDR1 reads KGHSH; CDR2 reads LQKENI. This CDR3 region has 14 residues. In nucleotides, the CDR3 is TGTGCCAGCTCACCACAACCCAGGGCAGGGACCCAGTACTTC. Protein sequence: CASSPQPRAGTQYF. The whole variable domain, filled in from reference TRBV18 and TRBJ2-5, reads NAGVMQNPRHLVRRRGQEARLRCSPMKGHSHVYWYRQLPEEGLKFMVYLQKENIIDESGMPKERFSAEFPKEGPSILRIQQVVRGDSAAYFCASSPQPRAGTQYFGPGTRLLVL.

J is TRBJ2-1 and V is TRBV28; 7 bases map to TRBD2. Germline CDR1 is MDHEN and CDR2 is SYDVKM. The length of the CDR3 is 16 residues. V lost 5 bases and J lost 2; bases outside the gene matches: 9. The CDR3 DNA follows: TGTGCCAGCAGTCCCCTTACGGCGGGAGCCTACAATGAGCAGTTCTTC. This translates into CASSPLTAGAYNEQFF.

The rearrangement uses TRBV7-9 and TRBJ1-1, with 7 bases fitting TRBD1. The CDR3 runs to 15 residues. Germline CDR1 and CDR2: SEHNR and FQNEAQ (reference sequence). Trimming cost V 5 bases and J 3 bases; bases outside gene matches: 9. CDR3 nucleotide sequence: TGTGCCAGCAGCCACCGACAGGGAGAAGACACTGAAGCTTTCTTT. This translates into CASSHRQGEDTEAFF.

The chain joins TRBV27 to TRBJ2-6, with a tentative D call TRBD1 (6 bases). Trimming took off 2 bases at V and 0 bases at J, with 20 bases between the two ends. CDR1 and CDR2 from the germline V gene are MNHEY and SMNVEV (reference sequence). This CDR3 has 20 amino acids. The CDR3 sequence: CASSLLKTGHYPSGANVLTF. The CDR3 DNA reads TGTGCCAGCAGTTTACTAAAGACGGGACACTATCCCTCTGGGGCCAACGTCCTGACTTTC.

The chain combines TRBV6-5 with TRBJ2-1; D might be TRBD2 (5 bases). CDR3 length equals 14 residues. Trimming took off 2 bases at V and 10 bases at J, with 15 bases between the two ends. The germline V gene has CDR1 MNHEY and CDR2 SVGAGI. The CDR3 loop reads CASSYKPSSDEQFF. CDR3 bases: TGTGCCAGCAGTTACAAGCCTAGCTCTGACGAGCAGTTCTTC.

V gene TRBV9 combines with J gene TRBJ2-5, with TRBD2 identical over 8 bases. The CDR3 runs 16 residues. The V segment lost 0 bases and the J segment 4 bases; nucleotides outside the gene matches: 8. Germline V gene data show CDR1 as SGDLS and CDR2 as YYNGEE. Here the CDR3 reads CASSVDSGGPGETQYF. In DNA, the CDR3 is TGTGCCAGCAGCGTAGATTCGGGGGGGCCTGGAGAGACCCAGTACTTC. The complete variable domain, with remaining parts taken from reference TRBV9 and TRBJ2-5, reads DSGVTQTPKHLITATGQRVTLRCSPRSGDLSVYWYQQSLDQGLQFLIQYYNGEERAKGNILERFSAQQFPDLHSELNLSSLELGDSALYFCASSVDSGGPGETQYFGPGTRLLVL.

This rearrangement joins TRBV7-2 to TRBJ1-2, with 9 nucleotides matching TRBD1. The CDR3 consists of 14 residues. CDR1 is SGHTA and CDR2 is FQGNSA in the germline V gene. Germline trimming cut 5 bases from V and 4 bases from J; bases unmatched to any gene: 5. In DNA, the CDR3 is TGTGCCAGCAGCAAAGACAGGGGGGGCTATGGCTACACCTTC. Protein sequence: CASSKDRGGYGYTF.

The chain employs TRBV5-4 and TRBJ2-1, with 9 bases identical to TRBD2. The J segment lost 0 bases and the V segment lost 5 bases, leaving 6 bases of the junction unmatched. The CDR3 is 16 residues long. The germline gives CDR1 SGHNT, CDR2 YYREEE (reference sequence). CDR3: CASRYGGGASYNEQFF. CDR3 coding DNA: TGTGCCAGCAGATATGGCGGGGGGGCCTCCTACAATGAGCAGTTCTTC.

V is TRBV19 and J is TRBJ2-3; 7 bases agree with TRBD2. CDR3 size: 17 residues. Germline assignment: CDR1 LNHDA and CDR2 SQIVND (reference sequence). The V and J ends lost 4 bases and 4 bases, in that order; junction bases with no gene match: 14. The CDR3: CASSNLRRGRDADTQYF. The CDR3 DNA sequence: TGTGCCAGTAGTAATTTAAGACGCGGGAGAGATGCAGATACGCAGTATTTT.

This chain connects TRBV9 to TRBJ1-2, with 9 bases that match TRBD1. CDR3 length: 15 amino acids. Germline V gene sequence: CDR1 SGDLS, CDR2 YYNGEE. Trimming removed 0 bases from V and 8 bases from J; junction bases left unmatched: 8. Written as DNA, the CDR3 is TGTGCCAGCAGCGTAGGTTTGGACAGGGGTCACGGCTACACCTTC. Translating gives CASSVGLDRGHGYTF. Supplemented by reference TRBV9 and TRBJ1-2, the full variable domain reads DSGVTQTPKHLITATGQRVTLRCSPRSGDLSVYWYQQSLDQGLQFLIQYYNGEERAKGNILERFSAQQFPDLHSELNLSSLELGDSALYFCASSVGLDRGHGYTFGSGTRLTVV.

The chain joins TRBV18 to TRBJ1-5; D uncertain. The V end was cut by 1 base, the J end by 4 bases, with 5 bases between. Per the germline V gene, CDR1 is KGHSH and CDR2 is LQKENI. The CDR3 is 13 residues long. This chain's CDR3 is CASSPQTNQPQHF. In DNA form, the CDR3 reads TGTGCCAGCTCACCACAAACAAATCAGCCCCAGCATTTT.

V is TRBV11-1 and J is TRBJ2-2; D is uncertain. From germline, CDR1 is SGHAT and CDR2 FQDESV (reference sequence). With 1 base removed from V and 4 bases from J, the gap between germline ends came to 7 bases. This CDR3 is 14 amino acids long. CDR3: CASSLVASTGELFF. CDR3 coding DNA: TGTGCCAGCAGCTTAGTGGCTAGCACCGGGGAGCTGTTTTTT.

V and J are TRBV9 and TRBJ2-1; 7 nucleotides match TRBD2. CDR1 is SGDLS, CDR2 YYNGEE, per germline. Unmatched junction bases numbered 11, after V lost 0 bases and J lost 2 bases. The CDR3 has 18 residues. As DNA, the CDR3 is TGTGCCAGCAGCGTAGATGGCCCTAGCGGTCTGACCTACAATGAGCAGTTCTTC. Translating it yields CASSVDGPSGLTYNEQFF.

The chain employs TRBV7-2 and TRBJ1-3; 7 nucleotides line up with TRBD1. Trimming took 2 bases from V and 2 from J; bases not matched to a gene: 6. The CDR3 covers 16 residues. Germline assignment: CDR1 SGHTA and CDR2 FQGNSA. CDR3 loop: CASSLFRTGTGNTIYF. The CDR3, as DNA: TGTGCCAGCAGCTTATTTCGGACAGGCACTGGAAACACCATATATTTT.

The CDR3 nucleotides are TGTGCCTGGAGTGTTAACAGGGACGTTGGGATAGGGGGCTACACCTTC. As protein: CAWSVNRDVGIGGYTF. This chain uses TRBV30 with TRBJ1-2, with D possibly TRBD1 on 6 matching bases. The length of the CDR3 is 16 residues. Germline CDR1 GTSNPN, CDR2 SVGIG (reference sequence). The V end was cut by 0 bases, the J end by 8 bases, with 22 bases between. Full variable domain (rest looked up from reference TRBV30 and TRBJ1-2): SQTIHQWPATLVQPVGSPLSLECTVEGTSNPNLYWYRQAAGRGLQLLFYSVGIGQISSEVPQNLSASRPQDRQFILSSKKLLLSDSGFYLCAWSVNRDVGIGGYTFGSGTRLTVV.

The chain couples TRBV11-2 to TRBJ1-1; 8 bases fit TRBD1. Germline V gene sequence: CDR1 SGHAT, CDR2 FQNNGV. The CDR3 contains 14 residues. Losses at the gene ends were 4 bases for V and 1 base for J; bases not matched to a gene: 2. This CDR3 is CASSWTGSNTEAFF. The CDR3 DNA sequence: TGTGCCAGCAGCTGGACAGGGTCGAACACTGAAGCTTTCTTT.

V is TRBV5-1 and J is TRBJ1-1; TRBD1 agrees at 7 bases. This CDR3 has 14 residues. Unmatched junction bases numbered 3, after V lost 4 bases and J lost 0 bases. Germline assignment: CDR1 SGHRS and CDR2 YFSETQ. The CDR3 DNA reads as TGCGCCAGCAGCGCCAGGGGGATGAACACTGAAGCTTTCTTT. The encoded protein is CASSARGMNTEAFF.